This T cell receptor (beta chain) stems from a study of T cell responses to AZD1222 COVID-19 vaccine. Measured with immunoSEQ multiplex PCR; TCRdb has only the in-frame clones, and not every one. The sample contains around 120,000 clones, roughly 90% of which appear only once. Overall study results and limits: There were vaccine-associated CD4 TCRs across spike, dominant at 160-218 and 743-854.

As regards this clone: The antigen is undetermined.

The receptor was isolated from an adult in good health. The specimen was peripheral blood, collected on day 0 of AZD1222 vaccination.

CDR3 coding DNA: TGTGCCAGCTCACCTCGGACTGGAGATGAAGCTTTCTTT. It specifies CASSPRTGDEAFF. The J gene is TRBJ1-1, the V gene TRBV18; D unclear. Germline V gene sequence: CDR1 KGHSH, CDR2 LQKENI. This CDR3 spans 13 amino acids. V lost 3 bases, J lost 7 bases, and 12 bases lay in between.